These T cell receptor beta chains were read from a single sample in a study of human T cells and chemical hapten exposure. TCRdb ran MiXCR on the RACE reads and lists one entry per CDR3 protein. The table includes approximately 79,000 distinct CDR3 sequences, approximately 8% detected once. Material for sequencing was whole blood. The receptors here all came from a male donor in good health. Some clones in this sample may be carry-over from other donors' samples. Each CDR3 is given with its conserved first and last residue. A D gene is named only where the DNA matches it firmly. Clone size, where shown, is once, few, many, or a class for clones that have expanded.

d_call,j_call,clone_size,v_call,cdr3_nt,cdr3_aa
-,TRBJ2-7,many,TRBV12-3/TRBV12-4,TGTGCCAGCAGTTTTGGCAGCACCTACGAGCAGTACTTC,CASSFGSTYEQYF
TRBD1,TRBJ1-2,-,TRBV6-5,TGTGCCAGCAGTGGCCGGGACAGCTATGGCTACACCTTC,CASSGRDSYGYTF
TRBD1,TRBJ1-5,-,TRBV20-1,TGCAGTGCTAGACCTACGACAGGGGGCAATCAGCCCCAGCATTTT,CSARPTTGGNQPQHF
TRBD1,TRBJ2-7,many,TRBV20-1,TGCAGTGCTAGGGGGGACAGATTTATCTACGAGCAGTACTTC,CSARGDRFIYEQYF
-,TRBJ2-3,-,TRBV6-6,TGTGCCAGCAGCCCACAGGGCCGCACAGATACGCAGTATTTT,CASSPQGRTDTQYF
TRBD1,TRBJ1-2,few,TRBV12-3/TRBV12-4,TGTGCCAGCAGTCCCGTTAGCCCCGGGACAGGGCTTAACACCTTC,CASSPVSPGTGLNTF
-,TRBJ1-1,-,TRBV7-9,TGTGCCAGCAGACCGAATCAGGGGACTGAAGCTTTCTTT,CASRPNQGTEAFF
TRBD1,TRBJ1-1,-,TRBV20-1,TGCAGTGCTAGAGTTCCGGGACAGGGAATTATCACTGAAGCTTTCTTT,CSARVPGQGIITEAFF
TRBD2,TRBJ2-3,few,TRBV2,TGTGCCAGCAGTCGGACTAGCGGGAGTTTTACAGATACGCAGTATTTT,CASSRTSGSFTDTQYF
TRBD1,TRBJ1-5,few,TRBV10-3,TGTGCCGCCCAGGGGGCGCGGGGCAATCAGCCCCAGCATTTT,CAAQGARGNQPQHF
-,TRBJ1-5,few,TRBV10-3,TGTGCCATCAGTGAGTCAGGAGACGGTCAGCCCCAGCATTTT,CAISESGDGQPQHF
-,TRBJ2-7,-,TRBV5-1,TGCGCCAGCAGCAACACAGGGTCGTACGAGCAGTACTTC,CASSNTGSYEQYF
-,TRBJ1-1,few,TRBV12-3/TRBV12-4,TGTGCCAGCACCGCCGGGACTGAAGCTTTCTTT,CASTAGTEAFF
-,TRBJ1-6,few,TRBV6-6,TGTGCCAGCGCTCGGGACTCACCCCTCCACTTT,CASARDSPLHF
-,TRBJ1-6,few,TRBV20-1,TGCAGTGCGGGGGACAAGGCTTTTTCACCCCTCCACTTT,CSAGDKAFSPLHF
-,TRBJ1-1,few,TRBV7-8,TGTGCCAGCAGCCCAACCAGGGAAAGGAGGGAAGCTTTCTTT,CASSPTRERREAFF
TRBD2,TRBJ2-7,few,TRBV27,TGTGCCAGCAGTTTGGGGCGGGGGGATAACTACGAGCAGTACTTC,CASSLGRGDNYEQYF
-,TRBJ2-4,-,TRBV29-1,TGCAGCGTTGGACTACTAGCCAAAAACATTCAGTACTTC,CSVGLLAKNIQYF
-,TRBJ2-1,-,TRBV6-1,TGTGCCAGCAGTGAAAGGGAAAATGAGCAGTTCTTC,CASSERENEQFF
-,TRBJ1-4,many,TRBV27,TGTGCCAGCAGTTTTGAGGGATCAACTAATGAAAAACTGTTTTTT,CASSFEGSTNEKLFF
TRBD1,TRBJ2-1,once,TRBV9,TGTGCCAGCAGCGTAGAACAGGGGGCGCACCCTGAGCAGTTCTTC,CASSVEQGAHPEQFF
-,TRBJ1-6,few,TRBV27,TGTGCCAGCAGTTTAAACCCCCGCCCCGGCCCCAGGAATTCACCCCTCCACTTT,CASSLNPRPGPRNSPLHF
-,TRBJ2-7,-,TRBV29-1,TGCAGCGTTGAAAAGCAGGGCGGGGAGCAGTACTTC,CSVEKQGGEQYF
-,TRBJ2-7,few,TRBV11-2,TGTGCCAGCAGCTTAGAATTGGGCGGGATCCCCTACGAGCAGTACTTC,CASSLELGGIPYEQYF
-,TRBJ1-1,-,TRBV25-1,TGTGCCAGCAACAGGGTTGACACTGAAGCTTTCTTT,CASNRVDTEAFF
TRBD1,TRBJ1-2,many,TRBV6-5,TGTGCCAGCAGTTACGGACAGGGGGTCTATGGCTACACCTTC,CASSYGQGVYGYTF
-,TRBJ1-2,many,TRBV6-2/TRBV6-3,TGTGCCAGCATGAACGGAGGGGGATATGGCTACACCTTC,CASMNGGGYGYTF
-,TRBJ2-7,many,TRBV4-3,TGCGCCAGCAGCCAAGATAATGCGGGTATGAGAGCCTACGAGCAGTACTTC,CASSQDNAGMRAYEQYF
-,TRBJ2-3,few,TRBV20-1,TGCAGTGCTAGAGACGTAGGATTCGGTAGCACAGATACGCAGTATTTT,CSARDVGFGSTDTQYF
-,TRBJ2-3,many,TRBV10-2,TGCGCCAGCAGTCCCCCCATGGGAGATACGCAGTATTTT,CASSPPMGDTQYF
-,TRBJ1-1,few,TRBV7-9,TGTGCCAGCAGCTTGGGAAGGGGCCTGAACACTGAAGCTTTCTTT,CASSLGRGLNTEAFF
-,TRBJ1-1,-,TRBV18,TGTGCCAGCTCACCGGGACGGCAGAACACTGAAGCTTTCTTT,CASSPGRQNTEAFF
-,TRBJ2-7,many,TRBV7-6,TGTGCCAGCAGCTTAGTGGCTAGTCCCTACTACGAGCAGTACTTC,CASSLVASPYYEQYF
TRBD1,TRBJ1-1,few,TRBV28,TGTGCCAGCAGTTCCTGGACAGGGCGGGACACTGAAGCTTTCTTT,CASSSWTGRDTEAFF
-,TRBJ1-1,few,TRBV3-1,TGTGCCAGCCAGAACCGTGGACTTGAAGCTTTCTTT,CASQNRGLEAFF
TRBD1,TRBJ1-2,-,TRBV5-6,TGTGCCAGCAGCTTAGGGGACAGGGATGGCTATGGCTACACCTTC,CASSLGDRDGYGYTF